The 20 T cell receptor beta chains in this list originate from one sample, sequenced in a study of blood T cell repertoires in COVID-19. Assay used: immunoSEQ multiplex PCR; TCRdb lists only in-frame clones, some missing. The sample holds roughly 70,000 clones; about 80% are singletons and the top ten take 15% to 20%. The sample consisted of peripheral blood. These receptors all stem from a man between 65 and 85 years old who had recovered from COVID-19.

The chain links TRBV27 to TRBJ1-5; tentatively, D is TRBD1 (5 bases). Trimming left V 5 bases short and J 2 bases short, with 10 bases between. The CDR3 runs 14 residues. Germline V gives CDR1 MNHEY, CDR2 SMNVEV (reference sequence). The CDR3: CASSQGMGNQPQHF. The CDR3 nucleotides read TGTGCCAGCAGTCAGGGTATGGGCAATCAGCCCCAGCATTTT.

The DNA for the CDR3 is TGTGCCAGCAGCCAACGGCGCGGGTACAATGAGCAGTTCTTC. Translating it yields CASSQRRGYNEQFF. This chain links TRBV14 with TRBJ2-1, with D possibly matching TRBD2 (5 bases). Trimming took off 2 bases at V and 4 bases at J, with 9 bases between the two ends. The CDR3 contains 14 residues. Per germline, CDR1 SGHDN and CDR2 FVKESK.

This clone was detected a few times. The chain employs TRBV27 and TRBJ2-1; possibly TRBD1 for D (5 bases). V was shortened by 4 bases and J by 8 bases, with 15 bases between the two germline ends. The CDR3 length is 14 residues. Germline assignment: CDR1 MNHEY and CDR2 SMNVEV (reference sequence). The CDR3 protein is CASSSLGVTDEQFF. The DNA for the CDR3 is TGTGCCAGCAGTTCATTAGGGGTAACGGATGAGCAGTTCTTC.

V and J are TRBV6-2 or TRBV6-3 and TRBJ2-2, with D possibly being TRBD2 (5 bases). V lost 6 bases to trimming and J lost 1 base, with 15 bases between them. The germline V gene has CDR1 MNHEY and CDR2 SVGEGT. CDR3 length: 16 amino acids. The chain's CDR3 is CASSRRGPRNTGELFF. CDR3 DNA: TGTGCCAGCAGCCGACGAGGGCCCAGGAACACCGGGGAGCTGTTTTTT.

The chain carries TRBV5-1 and TRBJ2-3; D possibly corresponds to TRBD1 (6 bases). The CDR3 has 19 residues. V was pared by 1 base and J by 6 bases, with 27 bases between. Per germline, CDR1 SGHRS and CDR2 YFSETQ. The CDR3 sequence: CASSLFTGFVGSRSDTQYF. For the CDR3, the DNA is TGCGCCAGCAGCTTGTTCACAGGGTTTGTGGGTTCCCGGTCGGATACGCAGTATTTT.

The table lists this clone with a count of one. The V gene is TRBV6-2 or TRBV6-3, the J gene TRBJ1-1; D is unclear. Deletions cut 2 bases from V and 0 bases from J, with 13 bases between. CDR1 is MNHEY, CDR2 SVGEGT, per germline. The CDR3 loop spans 16 amino acids. The CDR3 is CASSYRREGMNTEAFF. The CDR3, as DNA: TGTGCCAGCAGTTACCGTCGGGAAGGTATGAACACTGAAGCTTTCTTT.

V usage is TRBV5-1 and J usage is TRBJ1-6; D is uncertain. Germline values: CDR1 SGHRS, CDR2 YFSETQ. This CDR3 region has 14 residues. The V gene lost 0 bases and the J gene lost 4 bases, with 5 bases spanning the gap. CDR3 loop: CASSLAGYNSPLHF. The CDR3 nucleotides are TGCGCCAGCAGCTTGGCCGGGTATAATTCACCCCTCCACTTT.

This chain links TRBV6-1 with TRBJ2-2; 10 bases match TRBD2. This CDR3 has 15 residues. The V gene's germline CDR1 is MNHNS and CDR2 SASEGT. J was trimmed by 4 bases and V by 3 bases; bases with no gene match: 2. The CDR3 nucleotides read TGTGCCAGCAGTGAGGGACTAGCGCCCACCGGGGAGCTGTTTTTT. Translated: CASSEGLAPTGELFF.

The rearrangement links TRBV28 to TRBJ2-5; 8 nucleotides agree with TRBD1. From germline, CDR1 is MDHEN and CDR2 SYDVKM. The CDR3 is 16 amino acids. V lost 4 bases, J lost 5 bases, and 12 bases stayed unmatched. The CDR3 reads CASSSRRGRPEETQYF. For the CDR3, the DNA is TGTGCCAGCAGTTCTCGCAGGGGGCGCCCGGAGGAGACCCAGTACTTC.

The rearrangement uses TRBV7-2 and TRBJ1-5, with D maybe TRBD1 (5 bases). V lost 5 bases and J 5 bases, leaving 10 bases between the germline ends. Germline loops: CDR1 SGHTA, CDR2 FQGNSA. This CDR3 has 13 amino acids. The CDR3: CASSRQGDQPQHF. Here the CDR3 DNA reads TGTGCCAGCAGCCGGCAGGGTGATCAGCCCCAGCATTTT.

This sequence joins TRBV5-4 and TRBJ2-7; 7 positions match TRBD1. The ends lost 7 bases at V and 0 bases at J; junction bases unmatched: 7. Germline V gene lookup returns CDR1 SGHNT and CDR2 YYREEE (reference sequence). This CDR3 has 14 residues. The CDR3 reads CASGKDRSSYEQYF. The CDR3 DNA reads TGTGCCAGCGGCAAGGACAGGAGCTCCTACGAGCAGTACTTC. Variable domain in full (rest from reference TRBV5-4 and TRBJ2-7): ETGVTQSPTHLIKTRGQQVTLRCSSQSGHNTVSWYQQALGQGPQFIFQYYREEENGRGNFPPRFSGLQFPNYSSELNVNALELDDSALYLCASGKDRSSYEQYFGPGTRLTVT.

V gene TRBV27 combines with J gene TRBJ2-1; 10 bases match TRBD2. From germline, CDR1 is MNHEY and CDR2 SMNVEV (reference sequence). Losses at the gene ends were 6 bases for V and 10 bases for J; bases not matched to a gene: 18. The CDR3 is 17 amino acids. As DNA, the CDR3 is TGTGCCAGCAGAAGCTCCGTGGGAGCGGGAGGGCCGGTGGAGCAGTTCTTC. Translated: CASRSSVGAGGPVEQFF.

V gene TRBV3-1 (or the pseudogene TRBV3-2) combines with J gene TRBJ1-1; TRBD1 matches 10 bases. From germline, CDR1 is LGHDT and CDR2 YNNKEL (reference sequence). CDR3 length equals 14 residues. The junction had 9 bases not matched to a gene; V was cut back by 10 bases and J by 4 bases. The CDR3 DNA sequence: TGTGCCACTGGACAGGGGGACGTTATCACTGAAGCTTTCTTT. This translates into CATGQGDVITEAFF.

This clone was recorded only once. The chain joins TRBV5-1 to TRBJ2-3; 11 positions agree with TRBD2. Germline V CDR1 and CDR2: SGHRS, YFSETQ. The trim removed 4 bases at V and 1 base at J, leaving 5 bases unmatched. The length of the CDR3 is 16 residues. Written as DNA, the CDR3 is TGCGCCAGCAGCCCCGAGGGACTAGCGGGCACAGATACGCAGTATTTT. This encodes CASSPEGLAGTDTQYF.

This rearrangement joins TRBV28 to TRBJ1-6, with 7 positions matching TRBD1. Germline values: CDR1 MDHEN, CDR2 SYDVKM. With V trimmed by 4 bases and J by 2 bases, 5 bases remained unmatched. The CDR3 sequence is 16 residues long. CDR3 amino acids: CASSYWGTAYNSPLHF. The CDR3 DNA sequence: TGTGCCAGCAGTTACTGGGGGACAGCCTATAATTCACCCCTCCACTTT.

V and J are TRBV7-2 and TRBJ1-2; weak D call: TRBD1 (5 bases). Per germline, CDR1 SGHTA and CDR2 FQGNSA. V dropped 7 bases and J dropped 2 bases, with 20 bases sitting between them. The CDR3 has 16 residues. CDR3 in amino acids: CASNTGGGRLNYGYTF. The CDR3 DNA reads TGTGCCAGCAACACTGGGGGGGGACGACTCAACTATGGCTACACCTTC.

The chain has TRBV11-2 and TRBJ2-2, with D possibly TRBD2 on 6 matching bases. Deletions cut 2 bases from V and 1 base from J, with 8 bases between. Looked up from germline, CDR1 is SGHAT and CDR2 is FQNNGV. CDR3 size: 15 residues. The CDR3 sequence is CASSLSGLNTGELFF. Written as DNA, the CDR3 is TGTGCCAGCAGCTTATCGGGACTGAACACCGGGGAGCTGTTTTTT.

The CDR3 loop reads CASSEPSSAETQYF. The CDR3 DNA reads TGTGCCAGCAGTGAACCTTCTAGTGCAGAGACCCAGTACTTC. This chain connects TRBV6-1 to TRBJ2-5; D is undetermined. The CDR3 totals 14 residues. Trimming removed 2 bases from V and 4 bases from J, with 11 bases in between. In germline, CDR1 is MNHNS, CDR2 SASEGT.

This clone has just a few counts. This chain joins TRBV5-4 and TRBJ2-1; 12 nucleotides agree with TRBD2. Trimming at V came to 2 bases and at J to 6 bases, leaving 18 bases not matched to a gene. Per the germline V gene, CDR1 is SGHNT and CDR2 is YYREEE (reference sequence). The CDR3 consists of 20 residues. Written as DNA, the CDR3 is TGTGCCAGCAGCTTTTCTGCCGGGGGGCGGGCTAGCGGGAGGGTCAATGAGCAGTTCTTC. Its translation is CASSFSAGGRASGRVNEQFF.

This clone has only a few counts. The rearrangement links TRBV6-6 to TRBJ1-2, with D maybe TRBD1 (5 bases). Germline-derived CDR1 and CDR2 are MNHNY and SVGAGI (reference sequence). V lost 4 bases and J lost 3, with 15 bases in between. This CDR3 spans 15 amino acids. CDR3 loop: CASSSTPGDYYGYTF. DNA of the CDR3: TGTGCCAGCAGTTCCACCCCGGGGGATTACTATGGCTACACCTTC.